These 28 T cell receptor beta chains were all obtained from the same sample, sequenced in a study of CD8 T cells in ankylosing spondylitis. Study findings and constraints: Roughly 8 highly homologous variants made up a TCR beta motif, and this motif appeared characteristic of ankylosing spondylitis blood.

These receptors have no identified antigens. TCRdb re-analysed the 5' RACE reads in MiXCR, keeping a single row per CDR3 protein. The sample includes around 430,000 distinct CDR3 sequences, roughly 15% seen only once; the top ten take approximately 0.97%. Sequenced sample: blood, either unsorted or a sorted T cell fraction (not recorded which). The receptors were sampled from a male donor with ankylosing spondylitis.

This rearrangement joins TRBV20-1 to TRBJ1-2; D remains ambiguous. Trimming removed 2 bases from V and 0 bases from J, with 10 bases in between. From germline, CDR1 is DFQATT and CDR2 SNEGSKA (reference sequence). The CDR3 has 14 amino acids. CDR3 nucleotide sequence: TGCAGTGCTAGATCTGTCGGGCCTAACTATGGCTACACCTTC. Protein: CSARSVGPNYGYTF.

This clonotype occurred a few times. This chain joins TRBV20-1 and TRBJ2-1; TRBD2 agrees at 10 bases. Germline V gene data show CDR1 as DFQATT and CDR2 as SNEGSKA (reference sequence). With V trimmed by 1 base and J by 4 bases, 7 bases remained unmatched. This CDR3 has 16 residues. The CDR3 spells CSARVPRTSGYNEQFF. Written as DNA, the CDR3 is TGCAGTGCTAGAGTGCCGAGGACTAGCGGATACAATGAGCAGTTCTTC.

A few counts support this clonotype. The V call is TRBV5-1, the J call TRBJ2-1; 7 positions agree with TRBD2. Germline lookup yields CDR1 SGHRS and CDR2 YFSETQ. CDR3 length equals 15 residues. Losses at the gene ends were 2 bases for V and 0 bases for J; bases not matched to a gene: 2. The CDR3 DNA follows: TGCGCCAGCAGCTTTGGGAGGGGCTCCTACAATGAGCAGTTCTTC. Amino acids: CASSFGRGSYNEQFF. Full variable domain (rest looked up from reference TRBV5-1 and TRBJ2-1): KAGVTQTPRYLIKTRGQQVTLSCSPISGHRSVSWYQQTPGQGLQFLFEYFSETQRNKGNFPGRFSGRQFSNSRSEMNVSTLELGDSALYLCASSFGRGSYNEQFFGPGTRLTVL.

This chain links TRBV5-5 with TRBJ1-1, with D possibly matching TRBD1 (6 bases). Germline loops: CDR1 SGHKS, CDR2 YYEKEE (reference sequence). The length of the CDR3 is 15 residues. V lost 0 bases to trimming and J lost 8 bases, with 17 bases between them. This chain's CDR3 is CASSLAPGQNLEAFF. Here the CDR3 DNA reads TGTGCCAGCAGCTTGGCCCCGGGACAAAACTTGGAAGCTTTCTTT. Full variable domain (missing parts from reference TRBV5-5 and TRBJ1-1): DAGVTQSPTHLIKTRGQQVTLRCSPISGHKSVSWYQQVLGQGPQFIFQYYEKEERGRGNFPDRFSARQFPNYSSELNVNALLLGDSALYLCASSLAPGQNLEAFFGQGTRLTVV.

The chain joins TRBV18 to TRBJ2-1, with 7 bases aligning to TRBD1. Germline CDR1 reads KGHSH; CDR2 reads LQKENI. V was pared by 4 bases and J by 0 bases, with 3 bases of the junction left unmatched. The CDR3 runs to 15 residues. The CDR3 DNA is TGTGCCAGCTCACGGGACAGCAGCTCCTACAATGAGCAGTTCTTC. This translates into CASSRDSSSYNEQFF. The full variable domain, completed using reference TRBV18 and TRBJ2-1, is NAGVMQNPRHLVRRRGQEARLRCSPMKGHSHVYWYRQLPEEGLKFMVYLQKENIIDESGMPKERFSAEFPKEGPSILRIQQVVRGDSAAYFCASSRDSSSYNEQFFGPGTRLTVL.

In this sample, this clonotype turned up a few times. The V call is TRBV20-1, the J call TRBJ2-3; TRBD2 agrees at 7 bases. The CDR3 spans 15 residues. V gave up 6 bases and J gave up 1 base; unmatched junction bases: 10. The V gene's germline CDR1 is DFQATT and CDR2 SNEGSKA (reference sequence). The CDR3 region is CSAPRTSERTDTQYF. The CDR3 bases are TGCAGTGCCCCCCGAACTAGCGAACGCACAGATACGCAGTATTTT.

The V call is TRBV12-3 or TRBV12-4, the J call TRBJ2-5, with 9 positions matching TRBD1. The CDR3 sequence is 15 residues long. Trimming at V came to 7 bases and at J to 1 base, leaving 7 bases not matched to a gene. CDR3 in DNA: TGTGCCAGCACCGGGGACAGGGCAAGCCAAGAGACCCAGTACTTC. It encodes CASTGDRASQETQYF.

The sample holds a few counts of this clonotype. This chain uses TRBV5-1 with TRBJ2-3, with 10 nucleotides matching TRBD2. Germline CDR1 reads SGHRS; CDR2 reads YFSETQ. V was pared by 5 bases and J by 3 bases, with 6 bases of the junction left unmatched. The CDR3 spans 15 residues. This CDR3 reads CASSKSGGATDTQYF. Here the CDR3 DNA reads TGCGCCAGCAGTAAAAGCGGGGGGGCAACAGATACGCAGTATTTT.

V and J are TRBV9 and TRBJ2-5; D ambiguous. This CDR3 spans 14 amino acids. Germline V CDR1 and CDR2: SGDLS, YYNGEE. V was pared by 0 bases and J by 2 bases, with 8 bases between. The CDR3 here is CASSVGGLQETQYF. The CDR3 DNA follows: TGTGCCAGCAGCGTAGGCGGCTTACAAGAGACCCAGTACTTC. Full variable domain (missing parts from reference TRBV9 and TRBJ2-5): DSGVTQTPKHLITATGQRVTLRCSPRSGDLSVYWYQQSLDQGLQFLIQYYNGEERAKGNILERFSAQQFPDLHSELNLSSLELGDSALYFCASSVGGLQETQYFGPGTRLLVL.

This clonotype has at least ten counts. The chain uses TRBV20-1 and TRBJ1-1; the D is unclear. Trimming took off 5 bases at V and 1 base at J, with 8 bases between the two ends. The CDR3 is made up of 12 amino acids. Germline loops: CDR1 DFQATT, CDR2 SNEGSKA (reference sequence). The CDR3, as DNA: TGCAGTGCTCAGGCAGGGAACACTGAAGCTTTCTTT. This encodes CSAQAGNTEAFF.

This clonotype turned up a few times. V gene TRBV7-9 combines with J gene TRBJ1-5; TRBD1 aligns across 7 bases. The germline gives CDR1 SEHNR, CDR2 FQNEAQ (reference sequence). V dropped 2 bases and J dropped 7; count of bases not matched to a gene: 2. This CDR3 comprises 13 residues. The CDR3 region has the DNA TGTGCCAGCAGCTTACCAGGGGGGCAGCCCCAGCATTTT. This translates into CASSLPGGQPQHF.

This clonotype turned up a few times. The V gene is TRBV6-1, the J gene TRBJ1-1; a possible D gene is TRBD1 (5 bases). Germline V lookup: CDR1 MNHNS, CDR2 SASEGT. Trimming pared 5 bases from V and 1 base from J, leaving 17 bases between. The CDR3 length is 16 residues. Written as DNA, the CDR3 is TGTGCCAGCAGTACCCTTCGCCACCAGGGGAACACTGAAGCTTTCTTT. Translating it yields CASSTLRHQGNTEAFF.

This clonotype has more than one count but fewer than ten. J is TRBJ2-1 and V is TRBV5-1; possible D gene TRBD2, 5 bases. V was trimmed by 0 bases and J by 10 bases, leaving 17 bases between them. Per the germline V gene, CDR1 is SGHRS and CDR2 is YFSETQ. The CDR3 has 15 residues. The DNA for the CDR3 is TGCGCCAGCAGCTTGGAACCGGGGTTCCTCTGGGAGCAGTTCTTC. Translation: CASSLEPGFLWEQFF.

This clonotype was observed a handful of times. The chain joins TRBV29-1 to TRBJ2-5; possible D gene TRBD2, 6 bases. Trimming removed 0 bases from V and 4 bases from J, with 12 bases in between. The CDR3 sequence is 14 residues long. Germline V gene lookup returns CDR1 SQVTM and CDR2 ANQGSEA. The CDR3, as DNA: TGCAGCGTTGAAGATCTGGGGGGACGAGAGACCCAGTACTTC. Residues: CSVEDLGGRETQYF. Using reference TRBV29-1 and TRBJ2-5 for the parts outside the CDR3, the full variable domain is SAVISQKPSRDICQRGTSLTIQCQVDSQVTMMFWYRQQPGQSLTLIATANQGSEATYESGFVIDKFPISRPNLTFSTLTVSNMSPEDSSIYLCSVEDLGGRETQYFGPGTRLLVL.

The chain uses TRBV2 and TRBJ2-3; TRBD1 or TRBD2 may be the D gene (5 bases each). Trimming shortened V by 7 bases and J by 2 bases, and 16 bases separated the two germline ends. Germline V CDR1 and CDR2: SNHLY, FYNNEI. The CDR3 sequence is 15 residues long. The CDR3 DNA follows: TGTGCCAGCAAGCCCTTCGGGGCCGACACAGATACGCAGTATTTT. Its protein product is CASKPFGADTDTQYF.

The J gene is TRBJ2-2, the V gene TRBV5-1; no firm D call. This CDR3 spans 15 amino acids. Trimming took off 0 bases at V and 2 bases at J, with 8 bases between the two ends. Germline V gives CDR1 SGHRS, CDR2 YFSETQ. The CDR3 region is CASSLAEKNTGELFF. The CDR3 region has the DNA TGCGCCAGCAGCTTGGCAGAGAAAAACACCGGGGAGCTGTTTTTT.

This clonotype was counted between two and nine times. V gene TRBV27 combines with J gene TRBJ1-6; D call uncertain. The germline gives CDR1 MNHEY, CDR2 SMNVEV (reference sequence). Trimming took 4 bases from V and 10 from J, leaving 8 bases between them. CDR3 length equals 12 residues. The CDR3 nucleotides are TGTGCCAGCAGTTCTCGCAAATCACCCCTCCACTTT. Its translation: CASSSRKSPLHF.

The rearrangement uses TRBV20-1 and TRBJ2-5; 8 positions agree with TRBD1. The V and J ends lost 1 base and 5 bases, in that order; junction bases with no gene match: 3. Looked up from germline, CDR1 is DFQATT and CDR2 is SNEGSKA (reference sequence). This CDR3 comprises 13 residues. The CDR3 nucleotides read TGCAGTGCTAGAGTTACAGGGGGGGAGACCCAGTACTTC. This translates into CSARVTGGETQYF.

The chain couples TRBV18 to TRBJ2-2; 7 bases map to TRBD2. Trimming removed 3 bases from V and 4 bases from J; junction bases left unmatched: 2. The CDR3 loop spans 14 amino acids. Germline V lookup: CDR1 KGHSH, CDR2 LQKENI. CDR3 region: CASSPRESTGELFF. In nucleotides, the CDR3 is TGTGCCAGCTCACCGCGGGAGAGCACCGGGGAGCTGTTTTTT.

This clonotype has only a few counts. This chain connects TRBV7-9 to TRBJ2-5; D not resolved. With 1 base removed from V and 5 bases from J, the gap between germline ends came to 14 bases. CDR3 length equals 15 residues. Germline CDR1 is SEHNR and CDR2 is FQNEAQ (reference sequence). The CDR3: CASSLGIPNRETQYF. CDR3 nucleotide sequence: TGTGCCAGCAGCTTAGGGATACCCAACCGGGAGACCCAGTACTTC.

This clonotype appeared many times. The chain carries TRBV7-2 and TRBJ1-1; D possibly corresponds to TRBD1 (5 bases). Germline lookup yields CDR1 SGHTA and CDR2 FQGNSA. The CDR3 has 15 amino acids. Trimming took 4 bases from V and 1 from J, leaving 13 bases between them. CDR3 sequence reads: CASSSYGGGNTEAFF. DNA for the CDR3: TGTGCCAGCAGCTCCTACGGGGGGGGGAACACTGAAGCTTTCTTT.

The V and J genes are TRBV20-1 and TRBJ2-3; TRBD2 might be the D (5 bases). The CDR3 consists of 14 residues. Per the germline V gene, CDR1 is DFQATT and CDR2 is SNEGSKA (reference sequence). Trimming removed 8 bases from V and 6 bases from J, with 21 bases in between. The CDR3 region has the DNA TGCAGTCTGGGAACGGGGATTCAGTGGGATACGCAGTATTTT. Translation gives CSLGTGIQWDTQYF.

The rearrangement uses TRBV30 and TRBJ1-2, with D unclear. This CDR3 has 13 amino acids. CDR1 and CDR2 (germline): GTSNPN, SVGIG (reference sequence). V was trimmed by 0 bases and J by 4 bases, leaving 9 bases between them. The CDR3 bases are TGTGCCTGGAGTGTTTCGAAAACCTATGGCTACACCTTC. This codes for CAWSVSKTYGYTF. The variable domain in full, completed from reference TRBV30 and TRBJ1-2, reads SQTIHQWPATLVQPVGSPLSLECTVEGTSNPNLYWYRQAAGRGLQLLFYSVGIGQISSEVPQNLSASRPQDRQFILSSKKLLLSDSGFYLCAWSVSKTYGYTFGSGTRLTVV.

This chain links TRBV7-6 with TRBJ1-2; 7 bases fit TRBD1. This CDR3 has 15 amino acids. With V trimmed by 4 bases and J by 2 bases, 7 bases remained unmatched. From germline, CDR1 is SGHVS and CDR2 FNYEAQ. CDR3 DNA sequence: TGTGCCAGCAGCTCACACCCAGGGGGGAACTATGGCTACACCTTC. Translation: CASSSHPGGNYGYTF.

This chain links TRBV9 with TRBJ2-1; D uncertain. This CDR3 has 13 amino acids. The ends were cut back, 0 bases at V and 12 bases at J, with 13 bases in the middle. Looked up from germline, CDR1 is SGDLS and CDR2 is YYNGEE. The CDR3 protein is CASSVDGEFGQFF. The CDR3 DNA sequence: TGTGCCAGCAGCGTAGATGGAGAGTTTGGGCAGTTCTTC. Together with reference TRBV9 and TRBJ2-1, the CDR3 gives the full variable domain: DSGVTQTPKHLITATGQRVTLRCSPRSGDLSVYWYQQSLDQGLQFLIQYYNGEERAKGNILERFSAQQFPDLHSELNLSSLELGDSALYFCASSVDGEFGQFFGPGTRLTVL.

This clonotype was recorded a few times. This chain joins TRBV7-9 and TRBJ2-1; 9 bases are a match to TRBD2. The trim removed 5 bases at V and 5 bases at J, leaving 10 bases unmatched. CDR3 length equals 16 residues. The germline gives CDR1 SEHNR, CDR2 FQNEAQ (reference sequence). CDR3 in amino acids: CASSLNAGGEDNEQFF. The DNA of the CDR3 is TGTGCCAGCAGCCTAAACGCGGGAGGGGAGGACAATGAGCAGTTCTTC.

This clonotype was counted only a few times. The chain couples TRBV27 to TRBJ1-5; unclear D gene. Germline CDR1 and CDR2: MNHEY and SMNVEV (reference sequence). V was shortened by 6 bases and J by 4 bases, with 16 bases between the two germline ends. The CDR3 runs to 15 residues. The CDR3 reads CASRGGSLGNQPQHF. In DNA form, the CDR3 reads TGTGCCAGCAGGGGAGGGAGTTTGGGTAATCAGCCCCAGCATTTT.

The CDR3 coding sequence is TGTGCCACCGGGGGAGCAGGGGGCAATCAGCCCCAGCATTTT. This gives the protein CATGGAGGNQPQHF. This sequence joins TRBV24-1 and TRBJ1-5; possibly TRBD1 for D (6 bases). This CDR3 is built from 14 residues. Trimming took off 9 bases at V and 2 bases at J, with 13 bases between the two ends. In germline, CDR1 is KGHDR, CDR2 SFDVKD.